This T cell receptor beta chain was sequenced in a study of glioma-infiltrating T cells. On the study more broadly: Glioma patients had dexamethasone for six or fewer days before surgery. Study outcomes and limitations: Shared blood CDR3 signature motifs marked patients with low tissue-blood divergence. Gliomas, especially low-grade, showed above-expected tissue-blood divergence; non-neoplastic patients showed below.

As concerns this clonotype: Its target is unknown.

Amplification of TCR alpha and beta CDR3 regions from RNA used iRepertoire nested multiplex PCR. One-step reverse transcription and amplification started from about 100-400 ng of tissue mRNA or PBMC total RNA. Using its own MiXCR run on the multiplex PCR reads, TCRdb lists one record per CDR3 protein. The sample includes about 400,000 distinct CDR3 sequences, about two fifths seen only once; the top ten take more than 10%. Germline V gene data show CDR1 as GTSNPN and CDR2 as SVGIG (reference sequence). This CDR3 is 12 amino acids long. The germline V and J ends were trimmed by 2 bases and 2 bases, with 6 bases remaining between them.

The sequenced material came from glioma tissue, nonneoplastic brain tissue, or PBMCs (not recorded which). This TCR came from a human donor with low-grade glioma or glioblastoma, undergoing nonglioma brain surgery, or in good health (not recorded which). The J gene is TRBJ1-1, the V gene TRBV30; D is ambiguous. The chain's CDR3 is CAWSSGNTEAFF. DNA of the CDR3: TGTGCCTGGAGTTCCGGTAACACTGAAGCTTTCTTT.